Listed below are T cell receptor beta chains from one sample, sequenced in a study of blood T cell repertoires in COVID-19. Method: immunoSEQ multiplex PCR; TCRdb's copy keeps in-frame clones and lacks some. This table has about 280,000 clones, 83% appearing once. The sample consisted of peripheral blood. The receptors come from a woman between 50 and 59 years old who had recovered from COVID-19. Both conserved end residues are trimmed from each CDR3.

ASSTSGGVTGELF	TRBV11-2	TRBJ2-2
ASSLMGGNYGYT	TRBV5-6	TRBJ1-2
ASSLDSGVSSYEQY	TRBV5-1	TRBJ2-7
ASSPGYGNQPQH	TRBV18	TRBJ1-5
ASSSPGNTEAF	TRBV7-9	TRBJ1-1
ASSLDSQTSTDTQY	TRBV11-2	TRBJ2-3
ASSEGPDAQEQF	TRBV4-3	TRBJ2-1
ASSPSNIQY	TRBV28	TRBJ2-4
ASSLTSGRSTDTQY	TRBV9	TRBJ2-3
ASSTSVAYNEQF	TRBV5-1	TRBJ2-1
ASSKAPQGDDLSSGANVLT	TRBV21-1	TRBJ2-6
ASSLDFYEQY	TRBV5-1	TRBJ2-7
ASSLGQGVSYRELF	TRBV5-4	TRBJ2-2
ASSPSGGSNYEQY	TRBV7-2	TRBJ2-7
ASSFLRANTGELF	TRBV7-3	TRBJ2-2
ASRRGGGETQY	TRBV5-4	TRBJ2-5
ASSRAAFTDTQY	TRBV4-1	TRBJ2-3
ASSLTPPGSGNTIY	TRBV7-3	TRBJ1-3
ASSHDRKTSGNTIY	TRBV7-9	TRBJ1-3
ASSQEPPGTNYNEQF	TRBV4-1	TRBJ2-1
ASSRRPGGTEAF	TRBV28	TRBJ1-1
ASSLAQGADTQY	TRBV7-8	TRBJ2-3
ASSTASRGYEQY	TRBV6-6	TRBJ2-7
ASSPTTSGSVTQY	TRBV7-3	TRBJ2-5
ASSLNQGRSSEAF	TRBV28	TRBJ1-1
ASSLQGYGYT	TRBV28	TRBJ1-2
SARRTGDYT	TRBV20-1	TRBJ1-2
ASSLVMRGTQY	TRBV7-2	TRBJ2-5
ASSLLAGYT	TRBV28	TRBJ1-2
ASSNRTSGDLRDTQY	TRBV18	TRBJ2-3
ASSLGRRSYEQY	TRBV5-5	TRBJ2-7
ATSPDPGQGGSPQH	TRBV15	TRBJ1-5
ATSAAGITANYGYT	TRBV24-1	TRBJ1-2
ASSYSLHGENTEAF	TRBV6-5	TRBJ1-1
ASTRTSGSTDTQY	TRBV9	TRBJ2-3
ASSPWTDNEQF	TRBV5-5	TRBJ2-1
ASSRVADSTDTQY	TRBV6-4	TRBJ2-3
ASSMRSGFDYGYT	TRBV19	TRBJ1-2
TSSLLMGGLY	TRBV28	TRBJ2-7
ASSPRGRFYNEQF	TRBV18	TRBJ2-1